This T cell receptor beta chain was documented in a study of cytomegalovirus exposure and HLA in healthy donors. Study-wide results and caveats: In an earlier analysis, most TCR beta V segments were productive about 87% or about 30% of the time. Relative to the roughly 700-donor mean, N-insertions were reportedly fewer in an Asian-associated ancestry cluster in a later analysis.

The CDR3 totals 12 residues. The V gene lost 5 bases and the J gene lost 8 bases, with 12 bases spanning the gap. Germline loops: CDR1 MNHEY, CDR2 SMNVEV (reference sequence). On this clone itself: Its antigen remains unidentified.

Primers included in the PCR were 60 Vbeta and 13 Jbeta primers. Clones were read by immunoSEQ multiplex PCR, and TCRdb kept only the in-frame ones, dropping some. The sample carries around 64,000 clones, around three quarters recorded once. The clonotype was recovered from a man younger than 35 in good health and CMV-seropositive. The V gene is TRBV27, the J gene TRBJ1-2; maybe TRBD1 (6 bases). The sample consisted of PBMCs. The CDR3 loop reads CASSPQGGGYTF. CDR3 nucleotides: TGTGCCAGCAGTCCACAGGGTGGGGGCTACACCTTC.